The T cell receptor (beta chain) under discussion was sequenced for a study of blood T cell repertoires in COVID-19 (TCRdb year 2020). Regarding the complete study: Collaborator samples came from the United States, Italy and Spain and covered acute and convalescent phases of COVID-19. Samples came from the ongoing ImmuneRACE study (first 160 participants) plus 1,254 subjects from 6 global collaborators. Deeply sampled blood TCRbeta repertoires from subjects exposed to, actively infected with, or recovered from COVID-19 were included in the dataset. The material from the prospective study consisted of cDNA or gDNA derived from T cells, B-cell-depleted T cells, or PBMCs. The repertoires were made available in a free public database intended to serve as a resource for research on the immune response to SARS-CoV-2. Where available, HLA class I and class II types were taken from metadata supplied by the sample provider and were not determined by assay-based typing. A de-identified subject ID, COVID-19 status, age in years and sex were almost always included in the sample metadata.

TCRbeta CDR3 regions were amplified from genomic DNA by means of the immunoSEQ Assay, a bias-controlled multiplex PCR. The paper's processing steps were these. The number of nucleated cells in each sample was estimated by amplification of reference gene primers within the assay. To quantify the absolute abundance of each unique TCRbeta CDR3 rearrangement, sequence reads were collapsed and filtered. For each sample, productive Simpson clonality was calculated as the square root of Simpson's diversity index over productive rearrangements. The source is immuneACCESS, and TCRdb retained only in-frame sequences with V and J called. Part of the clones is not carried over; for the studies checked, unresolved V genes explain less than half of this, and the remainder is unexplained. That table gives V, J and clone size, and the DNA gave D and trimming. This sample comprises 110,000 to 150,000 clones, about 80% of them detected only once. The leading ten clones occupy approximately 5.8% of the sample.

Each collaborating institution followed its own protocols to collect whole blood in K2EDTA tubes. Collaborator samples were shipped for TCRbeta analysis as frozen whole blood, isolated PBMCs, or DNA extracted from either sample type. CDR1 and CDR2 were assigned from the germline V gene as SNHLY and FYNNEI. From its cysteine to its phenylalanine, the CDR3 spans 18 amino acids. Left in the record is the CDR3 DNA by itself, 54 bases read in frame from the first base. The germline V end is reduced by 5 bases and the J end by 5 bases; junction bases left unmatched: 16. Findings and caveats that apply to the study as a whole: The quantity of clinical and demographic metadata differed by source and by participant and was supplied without curation.

As to this clone: Its antigen has not been determined. No base quality values were provided; no much bigger clone lies one nucleotide off.

This TCR derives from a human donor in a cohort sampled during active COVID-19. Sequenced sample: peripheral blood. The sequence is built from TRBV2 and TRBJ2-7; 12 central nucleotides agree with TRBD1. This receptor has the CDR3 CASSPGQGARGREDEQYF. DNA sequence: TGTGCCAGCAGTCCGGGACAGGGGGCAAGGGGCCGCGAGGACGAGCAGTACTTC.